The 6 T cell receptor beta chains presented below share a single source sample, sequenced in a study of cytomegalovirus exposure and HLA in healthy donors. Method: immunoSEQ multiplex PCR; TCRdb's copy keeps in-frame clones and lacks some. The data hold a few hundred thousand clones, with roughly 85% observed a single time. The sample comprised PBMCs. These receptors all come from a woman aged 18-35 years in good health and CMV-seronegative.

V gene TRBV9 combines with J gene TRBJ2-1; no definite D call. V was trimmed by 0 bases and J by 6 bases, leaving 10 bases between them. Per the germline V gene, CDR1 is SGDLS and CDR2 is YYNGEE. The CDR3 contains 14 residues. CDR3 nucleotides: TGTGCCAGCAGCGTAGAGAGTAGCAGCAATGAGCAGTTCTTC. Residues: CASSVESSSNEQFF.

The chain employs TRBV9 and TRBJ2-2; D is possibly TRBD2 (5 bases). The CDR3 is 16 amino acids. CDR1 is SGDLS, CDR2 YYNGEE, per germline. The ends were cut back, 0 bases at V and 0 bases at J, with 9 bases in the middle. CDR3: CASSVGGQTNTGELFF. The CDR3 DNA sequence: TGTGCCAGCAGCGTAGGCGGGCAGACGAACACCGGGGAGCTGTTTTTT.

This clone was seen a few times. The gene calls are TRBV5-1 and TRBJ2-3, with D tentatively TRBD2 (5 bases). Trimming stripped 4 bases from V and 1 base from J, with 13 bases between. The CDR3 has 15 residues. CDR1 and CDR2 (germline): SGHRS, YFSETQ. CDR3 sequence: CASSPPVARTDTQYF. In nucleotides, the CDR3 is TGCGCCAGCAGCCCTCCGGTAGCGCGCACAGATACGCAGTATTTT.

The rearrangement joins TRBV7-2 to TRBJ2-5; 8 nucleotides line up with TRBD2. The CDR3 length is 14 residues. Trimming removed 5 bases from V and 5 bases from J; junction bases left unmatched: 7. Germline V gene data show CDR1 as SGHTA and CDR2 as FQGNSA. The CDR3 coding sequence is TGTGCCAGCAGCCCCCCCGGGGGGGTGGAGACCCAGTACTTC. Protein: CASSPPGGVETQYF.

In its sample, this clone was seen once. Other DNA sequences within the sample encode an identical CDR3. V usage is TRBV5-1 and J usage is TRBJ2-1; 14 bases match TRBD2. Germline lookup yields CDR1 SGHRS and CDR2 YFSETQ. V shed 4 bases and J 8 bases; nucleotides not matched to a gene: 5. The CDR3 has 15 amino acids. The CDR3, as DNA: TGCGCCAGCAGCCCCGGACTAGCGGGAGGCGATGAGCAGTTCTTC. It encodes CASSPGLAGGDEQFF.

The rearrangement uses TRBV7-2 and TRBJ2-7; 7 bases agree with TRBD1. Germline-derived CDR1 and CDR2 are SGHTA and FQGNSA. J gave up 5 bases and V 7 bases, and 14 bases lay outside the gene matches. This CDR3 spans 15 amino acids. DNA for the CDR3: TGTGCCAGCACCGGCGCCGGGACAGTGACTCACGAGCAGTACTTC. This encodes CASTGAGTVTHEQYF.